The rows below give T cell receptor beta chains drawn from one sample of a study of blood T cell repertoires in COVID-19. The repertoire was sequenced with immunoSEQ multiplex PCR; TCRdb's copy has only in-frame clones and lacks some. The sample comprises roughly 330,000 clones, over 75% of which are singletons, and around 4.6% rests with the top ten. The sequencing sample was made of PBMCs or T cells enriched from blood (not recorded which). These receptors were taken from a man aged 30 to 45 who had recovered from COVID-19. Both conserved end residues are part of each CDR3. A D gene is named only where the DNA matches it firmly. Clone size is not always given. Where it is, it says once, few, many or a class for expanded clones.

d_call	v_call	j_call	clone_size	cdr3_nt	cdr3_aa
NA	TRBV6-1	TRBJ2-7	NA	TGTGCCAGCAGTGATCGGGGGTCCGGCTCCTACGAGCAGTACTTC	CASSDRGSGSYEQYF
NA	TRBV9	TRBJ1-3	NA	TGTGCCAGCAGCCCGGGTTTCGGGGGAAACACCATATATTTT	CASSPGFGGNTIYF
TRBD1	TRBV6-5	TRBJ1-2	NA	TGTGCCAGCAGAAGGACAGGGGGAATGTATGGCTACACCTTC	CASRRTGGMYGYTF
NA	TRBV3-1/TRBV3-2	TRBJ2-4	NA	TGTGCCAGCAGCCTAGACACAGCAAACATTCAGTACTTC	CASSLDTANIQYF
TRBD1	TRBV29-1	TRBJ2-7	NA	TGCAGCGTGGGGACAGGGGGGACTTACGAGCAGTACTTC	CSVGTGGTYEQYF
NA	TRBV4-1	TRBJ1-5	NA	TGCGCCAGCAGCCAATTCCGGGGACAGCCCCAGCATTTT	CASSQFRGQPQHF
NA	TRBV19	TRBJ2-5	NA	TGTGCCAGTGAACAGGTATCGGAGACCCAGTACTTC	CASEQVSETQYF
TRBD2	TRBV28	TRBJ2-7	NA	TGTGCCAGCAGTCCCTACCGCGGGGGGGGCACCTACGAGCAGTACTTC	CASSPYRGGGTYEQYF
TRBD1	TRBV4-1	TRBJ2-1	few	TGCGCCAGCAGCCGCGGACAGGGTGGCGATGAGCAGTTCTTC	CASSRGQGGDEQFF
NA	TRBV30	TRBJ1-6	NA	TGTGCCTGGGGACGGGACATCCATAATTCACCCCTCCACTTT	CAWGRDIHNSPLHF
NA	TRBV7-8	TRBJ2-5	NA	TGTGCCAGCAGCTTAGCGCGGAATGACGAGACCCAGTACTTC	CASSLARNDETQYF
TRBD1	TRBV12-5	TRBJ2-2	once	TGTGCTAGTGGTTTGGGGACAGGGGGCACCGGGGAGCTGTTTTTT	CASGLGTGGTGELFF
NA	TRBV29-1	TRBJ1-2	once	TGCAGCGCCAAGACAGTCTATGGCTACACCTTC	CSAKTVYGYTF
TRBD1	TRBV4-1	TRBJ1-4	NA	TGCGCCAGCAGCCCTCCCCCAGGGGACAGTAATGAAAAACTGTTTTTT	CASSPPPGDSNEKLFF
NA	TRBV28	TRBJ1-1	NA	TGTGCCAGCAGGAGATGGGCCACTGAAGCTTTCTTT	CASRRWATEAFF
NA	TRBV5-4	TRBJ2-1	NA	TGTGCCAGCAGCTCCGAGCCGGGAGAGTACAATGAGCAGTTCTTC	CASSSEPGEYNEQFF
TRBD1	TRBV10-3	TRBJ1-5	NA	TGTGCCATCAGTGATCCGGACAGGGGTCTCGGGGGCAATCAGCCCCAGCATTTT	CAISDPDRGLGGNQPQHF
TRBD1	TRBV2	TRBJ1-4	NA	TGTGCCAGCGAGCAGGGGGCGGATAATGAAAAACTGTTTTTT	CASEQGADNEKLFF
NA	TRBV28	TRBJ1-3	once	TGTGCCTCCCATAGGGAGCCAAACACCATATATTTT	CASHREPNTIYF
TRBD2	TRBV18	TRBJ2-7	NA	TGTGCCAGCTCACCCTCCGGGACTAGCGGGGGGGGCCACGAGCAGTACTTC	CASSPSGTSGGGHEQYF
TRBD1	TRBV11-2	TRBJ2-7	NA	TGTGCCAGCAGCTTAGCTCCCCGACAGGGGCTGGAGCAGTACTTC	CASSLAPRQGLEQYF
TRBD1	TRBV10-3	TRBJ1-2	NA	TGTGCCATCAAGGACAGGGCCAACTATGGCTACACCTTC	CAIKDRANYGYTF
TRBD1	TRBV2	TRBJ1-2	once	TGTGCCAGCATTGAGGACAGGGCGGGGAACTATGGCTACACCTTC	CASIEDRAGNYGYTF
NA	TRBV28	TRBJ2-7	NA	TGTGCCAGCAGTTTAAGGCAGGTCACCTCCTACGAGCAGTACTTC	CASSLRQVTSYEQYF
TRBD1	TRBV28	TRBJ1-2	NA	TGTGCCAGCAGTTTGAGGACAGGGGGAGGCTACACCTTC	CASSLRTGGGYTF
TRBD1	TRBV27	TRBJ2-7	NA	TGTGCCAGCAGTCCGGGACAGGGTATCGAGCAGTACTTC	CASSPGQGIEQYF
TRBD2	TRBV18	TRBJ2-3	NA	TGTGCCAGCTCACCACCCGGCGGGGGGCAGTACACAGATACGCAGTATTTT	CASSPPGGGQYTDTQYF
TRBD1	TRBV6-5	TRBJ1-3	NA	TGTGCCAGCAGTTACTCGGGACAGGGAAACACCATATATTTT	CASSYSGQGNTIYF
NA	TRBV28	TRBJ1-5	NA	TGTGCCAGCAGTTTATTGTCGGACAGAGATAGCAATCAGCCCCAGCATTTT	CASSLLSDRDSNQPQHF
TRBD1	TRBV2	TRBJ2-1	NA	TGTGCCAGCAAAAGGGACAGTTACAATGAGCAGTTCTTC	CASKRDSYNEQFF
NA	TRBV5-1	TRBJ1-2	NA	TGCGCCAGCAGCCCCGGGAGCTATGGCTACACCTTC	CASSPGSYGYTF
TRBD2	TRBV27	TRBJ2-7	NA	TGTGCCAGCAGTTTGACTAGCGGACCCTACGAGCAGTACTTC	CASSLTSGPYEQYF
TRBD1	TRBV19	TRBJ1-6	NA	TGTGCCAGTAGCCTGAGGGACAGATTTAATTCACCCCTCCACTTT	CASSLRDRFNSPLHF
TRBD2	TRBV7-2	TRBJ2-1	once	TGTGCCAGCAGCTTAGTCGGGCCTAGCGGTGAGCAGTTCTTC	CASSLVGPSGEQFF
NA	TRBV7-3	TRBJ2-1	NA	TGTGCCAGCAGCGTAGACATCGACAATGAGCAGTTCTTC	CASSVDIDNEQFF
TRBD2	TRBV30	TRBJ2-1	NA	TGTGCCTCAACTAGCGGGGCCTTCGATGAGCAGTTCTTC	CASTSGAFDEQFF
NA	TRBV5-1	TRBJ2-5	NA	TGCGCCAGCAGCGAAGCTAGCATCGGGGAGACCCAGTACTTC	CASSEASIGETQYF
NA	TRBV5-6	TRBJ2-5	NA	TGTGCCAGCAGCTTGACAGAAGAGACCCAGTACTTC	CASSLTEETQYF
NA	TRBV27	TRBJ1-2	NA	TGTGCCAGCAGTCCCATGAGGGGGGGGGCGCCTAACTATGGCTACACCTTC	CASSPMRGGAPNYGYTF
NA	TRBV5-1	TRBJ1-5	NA	TGCGCCAGCAGCCCGTTTGGGGGCGATAGCAATCAGCCCCAGCATTTT	CASSPFGGDSNQPQHF
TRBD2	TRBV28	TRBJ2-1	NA	TGTGCCAGCAGCCCGACCATAGGCGGGGGGAGCTCCTACAATGAGCAGTTCTTC	CASSPTIGGGSSYNEQFF
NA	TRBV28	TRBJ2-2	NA	TGTGCCAGCAGTTTATATCGGGGTAACACCGGGGAGCTGTTTTTT	CASSLYRGNTGELFF
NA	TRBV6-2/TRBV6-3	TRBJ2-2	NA	TGTGCCAGCAGTTACTCCCGACTAGAGAACACCGGGGAGCTGTTTTTT	CASSYSRLENTGELFF
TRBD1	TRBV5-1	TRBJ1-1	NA	TGCGCCAGCAGCTTGGGAGGACAGGGGTACACTGAAGCTTTCTTT	CASSLGGQGYTEAFF
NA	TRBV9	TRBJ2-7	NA	TGTGCCAGCAGCGTTGCAGGGCCGAGAGACGAGCAGTACTTC	CASSVAGPRDEQYF
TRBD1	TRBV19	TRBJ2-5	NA	TGTGCCAGTAGTTGGACAGGGGGCCGAGAGACCCAGTACTTC	CASSWTGGRETQYF
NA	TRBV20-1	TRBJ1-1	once	TGCAGTGCTAGTACGGCCAGTAGTCGGACAAACACTGAAGCTTTCTTT	CSASTASSRTNTEAFF
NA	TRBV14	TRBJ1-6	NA	TGTGCCAGCAGACAGGGATCGACCTATAATTCACCCCTCCACTTT	CASRQGSTYNSPLHF
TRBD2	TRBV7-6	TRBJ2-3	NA	TGTGCCAGCAGCCCAGCTAGCGGGGGCCTATCAGATACGCAGTATTTT	CASSPASGGLSDTQYF
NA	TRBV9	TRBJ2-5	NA	TGTGCCAGCAGCGTAGCTGGCAGCCAAGAGACCCAGTACTTC	CASSVAGSQETQYF
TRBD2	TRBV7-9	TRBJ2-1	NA	TGTGCCAGCAGCTTGACTAGCGGGGGGAAAAACAATGAGCAGTTCTTC	CASSLTSGGKNNEQFF
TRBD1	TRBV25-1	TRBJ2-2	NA	TGTGCCAGCAGTGAGCCCCGACAGGGCGCCGGGGAGCTGTTTTTT	CASSEPRQGAGELFF
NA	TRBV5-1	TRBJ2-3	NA	TGCGCCAGCAGCTTCGCGGGGCGAAGTAGCACAGATACGCAGTATTTT	CASSFAGRSSTDTQYF
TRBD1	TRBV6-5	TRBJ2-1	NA	TGTGCCAGCAGGTCGACAGGGGGGTATTGGTTCTTC	CASRSTGGYWFF